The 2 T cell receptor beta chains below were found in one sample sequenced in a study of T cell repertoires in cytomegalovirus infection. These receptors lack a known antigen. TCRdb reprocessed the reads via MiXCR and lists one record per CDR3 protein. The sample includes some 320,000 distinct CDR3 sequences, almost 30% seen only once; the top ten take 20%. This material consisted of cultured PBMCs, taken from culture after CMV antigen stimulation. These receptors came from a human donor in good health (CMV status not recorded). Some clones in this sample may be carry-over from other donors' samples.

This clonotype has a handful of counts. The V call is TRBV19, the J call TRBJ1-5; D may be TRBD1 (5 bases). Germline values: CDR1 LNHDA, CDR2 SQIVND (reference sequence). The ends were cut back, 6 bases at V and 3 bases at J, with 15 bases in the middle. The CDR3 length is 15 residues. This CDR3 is CASSRITGFNQPQHF. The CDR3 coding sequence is TGTGCCAGTAGCCGTATTACAGGTTTCAATCAGCCCCAGCATTTT.

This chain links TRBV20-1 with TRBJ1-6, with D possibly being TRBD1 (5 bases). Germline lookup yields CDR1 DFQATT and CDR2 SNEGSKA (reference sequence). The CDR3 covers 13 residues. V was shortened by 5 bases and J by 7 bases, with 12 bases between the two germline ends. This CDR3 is CSAGGTANSPLHF. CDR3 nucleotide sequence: TGCAGTGCTGGGGGGACGGCAAATTCACCCCTCCACTTT.